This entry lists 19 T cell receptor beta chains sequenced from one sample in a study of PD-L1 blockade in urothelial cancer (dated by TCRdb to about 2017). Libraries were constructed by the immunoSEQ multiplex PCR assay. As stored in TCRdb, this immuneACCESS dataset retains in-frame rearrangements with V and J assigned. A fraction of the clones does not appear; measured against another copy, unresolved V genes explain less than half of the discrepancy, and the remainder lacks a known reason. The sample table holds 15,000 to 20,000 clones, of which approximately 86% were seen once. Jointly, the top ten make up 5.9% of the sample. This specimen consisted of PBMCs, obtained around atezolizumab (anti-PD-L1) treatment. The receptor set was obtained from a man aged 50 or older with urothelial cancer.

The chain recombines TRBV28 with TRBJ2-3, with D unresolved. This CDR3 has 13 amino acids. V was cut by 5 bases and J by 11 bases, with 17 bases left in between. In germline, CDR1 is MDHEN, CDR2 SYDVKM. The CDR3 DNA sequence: TGTGCCAGCAGTCCTCCTTCGGTGGTTAGGCAGTATTTT. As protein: CASSPPSVVRQYF.

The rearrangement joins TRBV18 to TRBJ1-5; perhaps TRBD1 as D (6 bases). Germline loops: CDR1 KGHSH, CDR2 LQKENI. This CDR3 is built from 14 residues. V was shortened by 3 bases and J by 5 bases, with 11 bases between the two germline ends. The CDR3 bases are TGTGCCAGCTCACCGTCAGGGGCCGATCAGCCCCAGCATTTT. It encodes CASSPSGADQPQHF.

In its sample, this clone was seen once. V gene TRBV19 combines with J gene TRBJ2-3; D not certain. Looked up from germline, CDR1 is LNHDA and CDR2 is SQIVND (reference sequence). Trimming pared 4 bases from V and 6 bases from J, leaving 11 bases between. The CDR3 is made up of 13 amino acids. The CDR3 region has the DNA TGTGCCAGTAGTACCTCAGGTGGTGATACGCAGTATTTT. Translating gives CASSTSGGDTQYF.

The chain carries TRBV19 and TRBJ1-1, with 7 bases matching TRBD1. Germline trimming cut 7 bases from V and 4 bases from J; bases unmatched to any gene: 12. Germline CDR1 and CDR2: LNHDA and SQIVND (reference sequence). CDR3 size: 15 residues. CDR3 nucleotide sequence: TGTGCCAGTACTCGAGGGGGCTCACGTTCCACTGAAGCTTTCTTT. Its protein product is CASTRGGSRSTEAFF.

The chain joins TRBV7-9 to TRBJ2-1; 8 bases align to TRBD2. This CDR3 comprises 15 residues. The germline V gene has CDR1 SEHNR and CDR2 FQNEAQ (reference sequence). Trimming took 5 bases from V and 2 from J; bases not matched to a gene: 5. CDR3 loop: CASSPSGSTYNEQFF. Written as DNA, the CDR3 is TGTGCCAGCAGCCCCAGCGGGAGCACCTACAATGAGCAGTTCTTC. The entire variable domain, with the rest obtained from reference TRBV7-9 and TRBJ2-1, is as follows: DTGVSQNPRHKITKRGQNVTFRCDPISEHNRLYWYRQTLGQGPEFLTYFQNEAQLEKSRLLSDRFSAERPKGSFSTLEIQRTEQGDSAMYLCASSPSGSTYNEQFFGPGTRLTVL.

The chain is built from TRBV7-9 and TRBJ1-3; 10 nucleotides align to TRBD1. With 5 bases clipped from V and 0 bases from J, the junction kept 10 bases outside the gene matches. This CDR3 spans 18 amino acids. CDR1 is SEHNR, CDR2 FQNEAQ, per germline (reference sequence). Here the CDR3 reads CASSGGQGLRSSGNTIYF. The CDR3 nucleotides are TGTGCCAGCAGCGGGGGACAGGGGTTACGGAGCTCTGGAAACACCATATATTTT.

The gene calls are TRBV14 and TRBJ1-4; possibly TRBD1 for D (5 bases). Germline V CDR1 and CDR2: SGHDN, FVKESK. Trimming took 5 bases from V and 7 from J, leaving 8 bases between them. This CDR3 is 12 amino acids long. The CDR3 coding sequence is TGTGCCAGCAGCTTCGGGGGTGAAAAACTGTTTTTT. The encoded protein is CASSFGGEKLFF.

This CDR3 reads CASSPSGGARDTQYF. CDR3 DNA sequence: TGCGCCAGCAGCCCTAGCGGGGGGGCCAGGGATACGCAGTATTTT. The chain links TRBV5-1 to TRBJ2-3; the match to TRBD2 covers 12 bases. Trimming removed 4 bases from V and 6 bases from J; junction bases left unmatched: 6. Germline values: CDR1 SGHRS, CDR2 YFSETQ. This CDR3 region has 15 residues.

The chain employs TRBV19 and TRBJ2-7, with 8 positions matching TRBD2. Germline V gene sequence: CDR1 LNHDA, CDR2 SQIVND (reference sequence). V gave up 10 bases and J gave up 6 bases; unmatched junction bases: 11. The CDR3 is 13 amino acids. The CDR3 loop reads CATGGGLVAEQYF. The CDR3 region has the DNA TGTGCCACCGGGGGGGGACTAGTGGCCGAGCAGTACTTC.

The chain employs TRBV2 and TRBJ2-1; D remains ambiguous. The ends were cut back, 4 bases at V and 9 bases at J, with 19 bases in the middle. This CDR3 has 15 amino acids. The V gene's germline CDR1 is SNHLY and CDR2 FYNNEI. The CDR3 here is CASSATLLKSFEQFF. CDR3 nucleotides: TGTGCCAGCAGTGCGACTCTCTTGAAATCGTTTGAGCAGTTCTTC. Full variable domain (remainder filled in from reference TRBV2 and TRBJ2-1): EPEVTQTPSHQVTQMGQEVILRCVPISNHLYFYWYRQILGQKVEFLVSFYNNEISEKSEIFDDQFSVERPDGSNFTLKIRSTKLEDSAMYFCASSATLLKSFEQFFGPGTRLTVL.

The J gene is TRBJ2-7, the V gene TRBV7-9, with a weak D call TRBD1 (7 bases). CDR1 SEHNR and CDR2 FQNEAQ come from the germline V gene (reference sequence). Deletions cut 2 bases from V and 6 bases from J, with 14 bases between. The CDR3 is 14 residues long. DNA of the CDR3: TGTGCCAGCAGCTTACCGAGACAGGGAGGCGAGCAGTACTTC. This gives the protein CASSLPRQGGEQYF.

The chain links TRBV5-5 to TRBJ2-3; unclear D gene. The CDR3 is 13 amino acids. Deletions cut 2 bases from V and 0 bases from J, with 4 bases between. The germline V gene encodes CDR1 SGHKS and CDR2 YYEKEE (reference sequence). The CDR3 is CASSLYSTDTQYF. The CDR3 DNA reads TGTGCCAGCAGCTTATATAGCACAGATACGCAGTATTTT.

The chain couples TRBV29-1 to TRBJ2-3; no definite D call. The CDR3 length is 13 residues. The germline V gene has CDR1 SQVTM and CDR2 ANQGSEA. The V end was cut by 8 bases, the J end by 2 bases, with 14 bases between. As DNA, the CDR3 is TGCAGCCTCCGACCAGGTTCCACAGATACGCAGTATTTT. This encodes CSLRPGSTDTQYF.

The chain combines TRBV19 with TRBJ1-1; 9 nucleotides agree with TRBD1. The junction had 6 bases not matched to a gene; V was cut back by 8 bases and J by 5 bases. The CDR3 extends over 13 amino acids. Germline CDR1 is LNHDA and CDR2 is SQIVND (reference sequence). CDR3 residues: CASFDRGGTEAFF. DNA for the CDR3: TGTGCCAGTTTCGACAGGGGGGGGACTGAAGCTTTCTTT.

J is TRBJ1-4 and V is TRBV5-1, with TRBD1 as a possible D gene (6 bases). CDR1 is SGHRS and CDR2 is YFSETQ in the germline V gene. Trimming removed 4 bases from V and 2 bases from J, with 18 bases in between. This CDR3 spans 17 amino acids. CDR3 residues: CASSPSGQTLTNEKLFF. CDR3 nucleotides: TGCGCCAGCAGCCCGTCCGGACAGACTTTGACTAATGAAAAACTGTTTTTT. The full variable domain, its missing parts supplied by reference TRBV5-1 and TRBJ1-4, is KAGVTQTPRYLIKTRGQQVTLSCSPISGHRSVSWYQQTPGQGLQFLFEYFSETQRNKGNFPGRFSGRQFSNSRSEMNVSTLELGDSALYLCASSPSGQTLTNEKLFFGSGTQLSVL.

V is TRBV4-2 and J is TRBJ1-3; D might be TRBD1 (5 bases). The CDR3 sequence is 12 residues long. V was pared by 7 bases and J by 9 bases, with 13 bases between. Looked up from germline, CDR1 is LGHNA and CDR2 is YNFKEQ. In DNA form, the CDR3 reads TGTGCCAGCACCGCCCAGGGCGGCACCATATATTTT. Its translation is CASTAQGGTIYF.

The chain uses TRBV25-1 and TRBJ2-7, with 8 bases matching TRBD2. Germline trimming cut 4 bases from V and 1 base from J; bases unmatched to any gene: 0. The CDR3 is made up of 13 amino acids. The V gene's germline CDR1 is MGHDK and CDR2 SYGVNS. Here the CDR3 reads CASSASGSYEQYF. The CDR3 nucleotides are TGTGCCAGCAGTGCTAGCGGGTCCTACGAGCAGTACTTC.

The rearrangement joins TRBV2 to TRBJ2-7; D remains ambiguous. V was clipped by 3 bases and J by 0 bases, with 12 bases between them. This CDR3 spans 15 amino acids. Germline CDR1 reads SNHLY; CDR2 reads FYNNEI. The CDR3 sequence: CASSEELLSSYEQYF. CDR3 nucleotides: TGTGCCAGCAGTGAGGAGCTTTTGAGCTCCTACGAGCAGTACTTC.

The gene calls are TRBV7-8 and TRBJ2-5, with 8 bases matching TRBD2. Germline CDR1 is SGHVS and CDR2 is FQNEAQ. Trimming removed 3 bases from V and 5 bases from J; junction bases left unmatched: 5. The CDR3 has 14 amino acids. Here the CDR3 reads CASSFAGGLETQYF. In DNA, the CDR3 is TGTGCCAGCAGCTTCGCGGGGGGCCTTGAGACCCAGTACTTC. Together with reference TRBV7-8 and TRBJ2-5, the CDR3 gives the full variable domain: GAGVSQSPRYKVAKRGQDVALRCDPISGHVSLFWYQQALGQGPEFLTYFQNEAQLDKSGLPSDRFFAERPEGSVSTLKIQRTQQEDSAVYLCASSFAGGLETQYFGPGTRLLVL.